These 32 T cell receptor beta chains came from one sample sequenced in a study of blood T cell repertoires in COVID-19 (dated by TCRdb to the early 2020s). Libraries were built with the immunoSEQ multiplex PCR assay. As stored in TCRdb, this immuneACCESS dataset retains in-frame rearrangements with V and J assigned. A fraction of the clones does not appear; measured against another copy, unresolved V genes explain less than half of the discrepancy, and the remainder lacks a known reason. The sample contains approximately 300,000 clones, around nine tenths of them found a single time. The ten largest clones take up around 3.9% of the sample. Specimen: PBMCs or T cells enriched from blood (not recorded which). These receptors were obtained from a woman aged 25-40 years who had been exposed to COVID-19.

The rearrangement uses TRBV9 and TRBJ2-3, with TRBD2 as a possible D gene (7 bases). Germline loops: CDR1 SGDLS, CDR2 YYNGEE. Trimming pared 0 bases from V and 6 bases from J, leaving 17 bases between. There are 16 residues in the CDR3. This chain's CDR3 is CASSVVGGPVGDTQYF. The DNA of the CDR3 is TGTGCCAGCAGCGTAGTCGGGGGGCCCGTCGGGGATACGCAGTATTTT.

The V and J genes are TRBV6-2 or TRBV6-3 and TRBJ1-6; no definite D call. This CDR3 contains 15 residues. From germline, CDR1 is MNHEY and CDR2 SVGEGT. V lost 2 bases and J lost 7, with 12 bases in between. The CDR3 DNA reads TGTGCCAGCAGTTACGTTCCGGGTGTCAATTCACCCCTCCACTTT. It yields the protein CASSYVPGVNSPLHF.

This chain uses TRBV7-9 with TRBJ2-7; 12 bases map to TRBD1. CDR1 and CDR2 from the germline V gene are SEHNR and FQNEAQ (reference sequence). CDR3 size: 16 residues. Losses at the gene ends were 5 bases for V and 3 bases for J; bases not matched to a gene: 8. CDR3 sequence reads: CASSGTGTGGYYEQYF. The DNA of the CDR3 is TGTGCCAGCAGCGGGACCGGGACAGGGGGCTACTACGAGCAGTACTTC.

The chain employs TRBV27 and TRBJ1-2; 7 bases align to TRBD1. Germline V lookup: CDR1 MNHEY, CDR2 SMNVEV (reference sequence). J was trimmed by 5 bases and V by 0 bases; bases with no gene match: 6. The length of the CDR3 is 15 residues. The CDR3 region is CASSLSNRGYYGYTF. The CDR3 nucleotides are TGTGCCAGCAGTTTATCTAACAGGGGATATTATGGCTACACCTTC.

This clone has only one observation. The chain couples TRBV6-5 to TRBJ1-6, with TRBD1 matching 8 bases. Germline values: CDR1 MNHEY, CDR2 SVGAGI. V shed 2 bases, J shed 7 bases, and the junction held 4 bases outside the gene matches. The CDR3 consists of 15 residues. The CDR3 spells CASSYADRANSPLHF. In nucleotides, the CDR3 is TGTGCCAGCAGTTACGCGGACAGGGCAAATTCACCCCTCCACTTT.

This clone is a singleton in its sample. V and J are TRBV19 and TRBJ2-5, with 10 positions matching TRBD2. V was pared by 10 bases and J by 1 base, with 12 bases of the junction left unmatched. There are 16 residues in the CDR3. CDR1 and CDR2 (germline): LNHDA, SQIVND (reference sequence). For the CDR3, the DNA is TGTGCCACCTCTAAGGTGGTAGCGGGGGGCCAAGAGACCCAGTACTTC. Residues: CATSKVVAGGQETQYF.

The rearrangement links TRBV24-1 to TRBJ2-7, with TRBD1 identical over 8 bases. In germline, CDR1 is KGHDR, CDR2 SFDVKD. The CDR3 is made up of 14 amino acids. With V trimmed by 8 bases and J by 3 bases, 8 bases remained unmatched. The CDR3, as DNA: TGTGCCACCATGCCCGGGACAGGCATCTACGAGCAGTACTTC. Translation gives CATMPGTGIYEQYF.

The rearrangement uses TRBV19 and TRBJ2-7, with D possibly matching TRBD2 (5 bases). V shed 5 bases and J shed 3 bases, with 14 bases lying between them. The CDR3 covers 14 residues. Germline loops: CDR1 LNHDA, CDR2 SQIVND (reference sequence). The CDR3 reads CASSLYGKYYEQYF. The CDR3, as DNA: TGTGCCAGTAGTCTCTACGGGAAATACTACGAGCAGTACTTC.

V usage is TRBV6-5 and J usage is TRBJ2-2; D unresolved. V gave up 7 bases and J gave up 0 bases, with 9 bases separating them. This CDR3 region has 14 residues. Germline CDR1 reads MNHEY; CDR2 reads SVGAGI. CDR3: CASIEQANTGELFF. Here the CDR3 DNA reads TGTGCCAGCATCGAGCAGGCGAACACCGGGGAGCTGTTTTTT.

The sample holds one count of this clone. The genes are TRBV19 and TRBJ2-2; 8 nucleotides agree with TRBD1. V was pared by 5 bases and J by 3 bases, with 5 bases of the junction left unmatched. The germline CDR1 and CDR2 sequences are LNHDA and SQIVND (reference sequence). This CDR3 comprises 15 residues. CDR3 in amino acids: CASSPRTGYTGELFF. CDR3 bases: TGTGCCAGTAGTCCTCGGACAGGGTACACCGGGGAGCTGTTTTTT.

This chain joins TRBV4-1 and TRBJ2-7; D is uncertain. V was shortened by 0 bases and J by 4 bases, with 7 bases between the two germline ends. This CDR3 is built from 13 residues. Germline-derived CDR1 and CDR2 are MGHRA and YSYEKL. CDR3 DNA sequence: TGCGCCAGCAGCCAAGAGTCGGGTTACGAGCAGTACTTC. This sequence encodes CASSQESGYEQYF.

The chain combines TRBV6-2 or TRBV6-3 with TRBJ2-1, with 9 bases identical to TRBD1. CDR3 length equals 15 residues. The V segment lost 4 bases and the J segment 4 bases; nucleotides outside the gene matches: 5. Germline V gene lookup returns CDR1 MNHEY and CDR2 SVGEGT. CDR3 sequence: CASSSTGGVYNEQFF. DNA for the CDR3: TGTGCCAGCAGTTCGACAGGGGGAGTATACAATGAGCAGTTCTTC.

V and J are TRBV3-1 (or the pseudogene TRBV3-2) and TRBJ1-2, with TRBD1 as a possible D gene (5 bases). This CDR3 has 14 residues. The germline V and J ends were trimmed by 4 bases and 2 bases, with 11 bases remaining between them. Germline assignment: CDR1 LGHDT and CDR2 YNNKEL (reference sequence). DNA of the CDR3: TGTGCCAGCAGCCGATCGGGGGAGAACTATGGCTACACCTTC. It encodes CASSRSGENYGYTF.

The chain joins TRBV11-2 to TRBJ2-7, with 7 bases fitting TRBD1. J gave up 9 bases and V 5 bases, and 7 bases lay outside the gene matches. This CDR3 spans 12 amino acids. Germline values: CDR1 SGHAT, CDR2 FQNNGV. The CDR3 region has the DNA TGTGCCAGCAGCACCTACAGGGGTTGGCAGTACTTC. Translation gives CASSTYRGWQYF.

The chain employs TRBV5-6 and TRBJ1-4, with D perhaps matching TRBD1 (6 bases). The CDR3 sequence is 16 residues long. Germline CDR1 and CDR2: SGHDT and YYEEEE. V lost 3 bases to trimming and J lost 6 bases, with 18 bases between them. The CDR3 loop is CASSYLGGKGDEKLFF. In DNA form, the CDR3 reads TGTGCCAGCAGCTATTTAGGGGGAAAGGGAGATGAAAAACTGTTTTTT.

The chain links TRBV19 to TRBJ1-6; a possible D gene is TRBD1 (5 bases). Germline V lookup: CDR1 LNHDA, CDR2 SQIVND (reference sequence). The CDR3 loop spans 17 amino acids. V was shortened by 3 bases and J by 3 bases, with 15 bases between the two germline ends. CDR3 residues: CASSIWGSFVYNSPLHF. CDR3 sequence (DNA): TGTGCCAGTAGTATTTGGGGCAGCTTCGTCTATAATTCACCCCTCCACTTT.

As concerns this clone: The sample holds other DNA sequences that translate to the same CDR3. The chain employs TRBV5-1 and TRBJ2-3, with TRBD1 identical over 8 bases. J gave up 6 bases and V 3 bases, and 3 bases lay outside the gene matches. The CDR3 spans 13 residues. From germline, CDR1 is SGHRS and CDR2 YFSETQ. The CDR3 sequence is CASSSQGADTQYF. In DNA, the CDR3 is TGCGCCAGCAGCTCGCAGGGGGCGGATACGCAGTATTTT.

This clone was seen only once. The chain uses TRBV19 and TRBJ2-7; TRBD1 matches 8 bases. CDR1 LNHDA and CDR2 SQIVND come from the germline V gene (reference sequence). Trimming removed 5 bases from V and 2 bases from J; junction bases left unmatched: 5. The CDR3 is 14 residues long. The CDR3: CASSPRQGPYEQYF. For the CDR3, the DNA is TGTGCCAGTAGTCCGAGACAGGGGCCCTACGAGCAGTACTTC.

The table lists this clone with a count of one. The rearrangement joins TRBV5-4 to TRBJ1-4, with TRBD1 identical over 7 bases. The germline V gene encodes CDR1 SGHNT and CDR2 YYREEE (reference sequence). The CDR3 totals 14 residues. Trimming at V came to 4 bases and at J to 8 bases, leaving 8 bases not matched to a gene. The chain's CDR3 is CASSPATGFEKLFF. DNA for the CDR3: TGTGCCAGCAGCCCCGCGACAGGGTTCGAAAAACTGTTTTTT.

This sequence joins TRBV5-1 and TRBJ2-7; the D gene is possibly TRBD2 (5 bases). The CDR3 has 13 residues. Trimming removed 1 base at V and 4 bases at J, with 9 bases between. CDR1 and CDR2 (germline): SGHRS, YFSETQ. The CDR3 bases are TGCGCCAGCAGCTTGAATACGGGGTACGAGCAGTACTTC. It yields the protein CASSLNTGYEQYF.

The chain has TRBV24-1 and TRBJ2-2, with unresolved D. The CDR3 runs 16 residues. V lost 1 base and J lost 2, with 10 bases in between. CDR1 is KGHDR, CDR2 SFDVKD, per germline. In DNA, the CDR3 is TGTGCCACCAGTGATTTAGCTAGGCCTAACACCGGGGAGCTGTTTTTT. Translated: CATSDLARPNTGELFF.

This clone has a single count. The CDR3 DNA reads as TGTGCCAGCGTGGGGGCTCGAAATCAGCCCCAGCATTTT. Its translation: CASVGARNQPQHF. The chain is built from TRBV11-1 and TRBJ1-5, with D perhaps TRBD1 (6 bases). The V gene's germline CDR1 is SGHAT and CDR2 FQDESV (reference sequence). This CDR3 has 13 amino acids. The V and J ends lost 8 bases and 4 bases respectively, with 12 bases between them.

J is TRBJ1-1 and V is TRBV19; unclear D gene. The ends were cut back, 9 bases at V and 5 bases at J, with 19 bases in the middle. CDR1 is LNHDA and CDR2 is SQIVND in the germline V gene (reference sequence). The CDR3 contains 14 residues. CDR3 in amino acids: CASLRSAEFTEAFF. In nucleotides, the CDR3 is TGTGCCAGCCTTCGTTCCGCAGAATTTACTGAAGCTTTCTTT.

The chain couples TRBV18 to TRBJ2-1; 14 nucleotides agree with TRBD2. Germline trimming cut 1 base from V and 6 bases from J; bases unmatched to any gene: 5. CDR3 length equals 17 residues. Germline loops: CDR1 KGHSH, CDR2 LQKENI. This CDR3 is CASSPRMTSGGGNEQFF. Here the CDR3 DNA reads TGTGCCAGCTCACCACGTATGACTAGCGGGGGGGGCAATGAGCAGTTCTTC. Combining the CDR3 with reference TRBV18 and TRBJ2-1 gives the whole variable domain NAGVMQNPRHLVRRRGQEARLRCSPMKGHSHVYWYRQLPEEGLKFMVYLQKENIIDESGMPKERFSAEFPKEGPSILRIQQVVRGDSAAYFCASSPRMTSGGGNEQFFGPGTRLTVL.

Here the CDR3 DNA reads TGCGCCAGCAAACTCTGGGACAACCTGAACACTGAAGCTTTCTTT. Its protein is CASKLWDNLNTEAFF. The V and J genes are TRBV4-1 and TRBJ1-1; D possibly corresponds to TRBD1 (6 bases). The germline CDR1 and CDR2 sequences are MGHRA and YSYEKL. This CDR3 has 15 amino acids. V was cut by 7 bases and J by 0 bases, with 15 bases left in between.

V and J are TRBV18 and TRBJ2-7; TRBD2 aligns across 12 bases. Germline V lookup: CDR1 KGHSH, CDR2 LQKENI. This CDR3 is built from 15 residues. Trimming cost V 6 bases and J 7 bases; bases outside gene matches: 10. DNA of the CDR3: TGTGCCAGCTCGTCACTAGCGGGGGGACCGAGGGAGCAGTACTTC. Protein: CASSSLAGGPREQYF.

V gene TRBV19 combines with J gene TRBJ1-1, with TRBD1 identical over 8 bases. V lost 3 bases, J lost 5 bases, and 11 bases stayed unmatched. From germline, CDR1 is LNHDA and CDR2 SQIVND (reference sequence). The CDR3 is made up of 16 amino acids. DNA for the CDR3: TGTGCCAGTAGTATCGCGTCCCAGGGGGCAGGGACTGAAGCTTTCTTT. Encoded protein: CASSIASQGAGTEAFF.

This clone was counted a few times. The V call is TRBV5-1, the J call TRBJ2-5, with a tentative D call TRBD2 (6 bases). The germline CDR1 and CDR2 sequences are SGHRS and YFSETQ. V was cut by 5 bases and J by 4 bases, with 15 bases left in between. This CDR3 region has 14 residues. The CDR3 loop is CASRLTGGRETQYF. The DNA for the CDR3 is TGCGCCAGCAGATTGACCGGGGGACGAGAGACCCAGTACTTC.

The rearrangement uses TRBV19 and TRBJ1-2; D not resolved. CDR3 size: 16 residues. Trimming cost V 8 bases and J 4 bases, with 23 bases left between them. Germline CDR1 is LNHDA and CDR2 is SQIVND (reference sequence). CDR3 bases: TGTGCCAGTGGCTCGACTCGGGGTGGGATGGCCTATGGCTACACCTTC. It encodes CASGSTRGGMAYGYTF.

The chain is built from TRBV18 and TRBJ1-1; D is uncertain. The CDR3 extends over 14 amino acids. The V gene lost 5 bases and the J gene lost 6 bases, with 16 bases spanning the gap. The germline gives CDR1 KGHSH, CDR2 LQKENI. CDR3 nucleotide sequence: TGTGCCAGCTCAGGCCAAAATCGTGCCCCTGAAGCTTTCTTT. It translates to CASSGQNRAPEAFF.

This chain uses TRBV11-3 with TRBJ1-3; no reliable D call. This CDR3 spans 16 amino acids. V was trimmed by 1 base and J by 0 bases, leaving 10 bases between them. Germline CDR1 SGHNT, CDR2 YENEEA. CDR3 in DNA: TGTGCCAGCAGCTTAGTATTCCAGTCCTCTGGAAACACCATATATTTT. Its translation: CASSLVFQSSGNTIYF.

This chain connects TRBV12-3 or TRBV12-4 to TRBJ1-1; the D is unclear. V was shortened by 6 bases and J by 3 bases, with 11 bases between the two germline ends. The length of the CDR3 is 13 residues. The CDR3 region is CASRPTRDTEAFF. CDR3 sequence (DNA): TGTGCCAGCAGACCCACTAGGGACACTGAAGCTTTCTTT.